Listed here are 5 T cell receptor beta chains from one sample, sequenced in a study of blood T cells in healthy people across ages. It was with a sample-barcoded 5' primer and a J-beta primer mix that a second PCR of about 6 to 12 cycles was run. TCRdb re-derived calls from the 5' RACE reads in MiXCR, one entry per CDR3 protein. The sample contains approximately 810,000 distinct CDR3 sequences, 25% to 35% of which appear only once. The sequencing input was blood. These receptors all come from a woman of 80 years or more in good health.

V and J are TRBV7-9 and TRBJ2-7; the D gene is possibly TRBD1 (6 bases). The CDR3 is 16 amino acids. Trimming removed 6 bases from V and 3 bases from J, with 21 bases in between. Germline assignment: CDR1 SEHNR and CDR2 FQNEAQ (reference sequence). This CDR3 reads CASRPGIRTELYEQYF. CDR3 coding DNA: TGTGCCAGCAGACCCGGTATCAGGACAGAACTCTACGAGCAGTACTTC.

CDR3 DNA sequence: TGTGCCAGCAGCGGAGGTTCCTACAATGAGCAGTACTTC. The encoded protein is CASSGGSYNEQYF. The J gene is TRBJ2-1, the V gene TRBV7-9; weak D call: TRBD2 (5 bases). Gene TRBJ2-7 matches the end of the DNA better, so the J call may be wrong. Germline V gives CDR1 SEHNR, CDR2 FQNEAQ (reference sequence). The CDR3 is made up of 13 amino acids.

On this clonotype: Given a much more abundant clone one base away, this may be a read error. The rearrangement joins TRBV5-6 to TRBJ1-2, with a weak D call TRBD1 (5 bases). Germline V gene data show CDR1 as SGHDT and CDR2 as YYEEEE. Trimming removed 6 bases from V and 3 bases from J, with 12 bases in between. The CDR3 is 13 amino acids. The CDR3 DNA sequence: TGTGCCAGCATAATCCGGGGGGACTATGGCTACACCTTC. Its protein product is CASIIRGDYGYTF.

This clonotype was seen only a few times. Germline is not matched at one junction end, which may reflect a read error. The chain employs TRBV20-1 and TRBJ1-5; D not certain. This CDR3 has 17 residues. CDR1 and CDR2 from the germline V gene are DFQATT and SNEGSKA (reference sequence). CDR3 bases: TGCAGTGCTGGAGATCGTAGCGCCCTTCAGGGCAATCAGCCCCAGCATTTT. Translated, it gives CSAGDRSALQGNQPQHF.

This clonotype has more than one count but fewer than ten. A much larger clone is a single base away; this may be a read error. V and J are TRBV12-3 or TRBV12-4 and TRBJ2-3; no clear D. The CDR3 sequence is 13 residues long. DNA of the CDR3: TGTGCCAGCAGTACCGGTGGCACAGATGCGCAGTATTTT. Protein sequence: CASSTGGTDAQYF.